This T cell receptor beta chain came from a study of blood T cell repertoires in COVID-19. Study overall: Samples representing acute and convalescent COVID-19 were sourced from the United States, Italy and Spain. The cDNA or gDNA used as material had been derived from T cells, B-cell-depleted T cells, or PBMCs.

Seattle cases were enrolled at active infection and followed longitudinally. Source study methods: By means of reference gene primer amplification, nucleated cell counts were estimated. Measured with immunoSEQ multiplex PCR; TCRdb has only the in-frame clones, and not every one. That table is the source of V, J and clone size, and D and trimming were worked out from the DNA. The sample contains 170,000 or so clones, more than 85% of which appear only once. Sequencing input: peripheral blood. The receptor's source is a man aged 55 to 70 with COVID-19, enrolled during active disease.

The CDR3 DNA follows: TGCGCCAGCAGCGGTTACAGGGTTCAAGCTTTCTTT. Its protein is CASSGYRVQAFF. This rearrangement joins TRBV10-1 to TRBJ1-1; D is possibly TRBD1 (6 bases). The CDR3 has 12 amino acids. Germline assignment: CDR1 WNHNN and CDR2 SYGVQD (reference sequence). Deletions cut 6 bases from V and 9 bases from J, with 14 bases between.